This T cell receptor beta chain was retrieved from a study of blood T cell repertoires in COVID-19. CDR1 MDHEN and CDR2 SYDVKM come from the germline V gene. This CDR3 spans 15 amino acids. V lost 5 bases and J lost 4; bases outside the gene matches: 10. Using immunoSEQ multiplex PCR, the repertoire was profiled, and TCRdb retains in-frame clones only, with some absent. In the table there are about 280,000 clones, roughly nine tenths of which are singletons. This sequence was found in a middle-aged man with active or convalescent COVID-19. The chain joins TRBV28 to TRBJ2-5, with 7 bases matching TRBD2. Sequenced input: peripheral blood. CDR3 in DNA: TGTGCCAGCAGTATGGGGGGGAGTAAGTCAGAGACCCAGTACTTC. It is translated as CASSMGGSKSETQYF.